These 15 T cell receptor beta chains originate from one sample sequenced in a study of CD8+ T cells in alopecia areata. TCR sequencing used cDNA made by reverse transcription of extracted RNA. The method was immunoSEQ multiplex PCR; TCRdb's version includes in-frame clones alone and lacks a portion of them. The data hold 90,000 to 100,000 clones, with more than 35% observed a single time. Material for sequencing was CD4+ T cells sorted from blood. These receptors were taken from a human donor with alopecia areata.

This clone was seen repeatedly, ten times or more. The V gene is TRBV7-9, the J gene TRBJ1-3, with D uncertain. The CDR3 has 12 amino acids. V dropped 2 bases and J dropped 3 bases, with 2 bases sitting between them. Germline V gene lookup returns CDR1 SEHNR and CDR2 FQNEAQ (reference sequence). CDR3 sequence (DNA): TGTGCCAGCAGCTTACTTGGAAACACCATATATTTT. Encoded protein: CASSLLGNTIYF.

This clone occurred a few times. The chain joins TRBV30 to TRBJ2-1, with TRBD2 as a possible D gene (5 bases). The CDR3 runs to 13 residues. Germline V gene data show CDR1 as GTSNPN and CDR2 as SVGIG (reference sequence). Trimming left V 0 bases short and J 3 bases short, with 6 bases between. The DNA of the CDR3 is TGTGCCTGGAGTGTTACTAGCTACAATGAGCAGTTCTTC. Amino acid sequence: CAWSVTSYNEQFF.

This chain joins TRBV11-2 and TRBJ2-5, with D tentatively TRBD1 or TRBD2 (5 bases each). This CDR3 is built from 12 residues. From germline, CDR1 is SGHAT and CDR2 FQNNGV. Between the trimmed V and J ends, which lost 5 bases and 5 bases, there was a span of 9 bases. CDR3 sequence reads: CASSGGGETQYF. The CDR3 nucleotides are TGTGCCAGCAGCGGGGGTGGTGAGACCCAGTACTTC. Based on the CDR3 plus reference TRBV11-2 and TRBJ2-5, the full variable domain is EAGVAQSPRYKIIEKRQSVAFWCNPISGHATLYWYQQILGQGPKLLIQFQNNGVVDDSQLPKDRFSAERLKGVDSTLKIQPAKLEDSAVYLCASSGGGETQYFGPGTRLLVL.

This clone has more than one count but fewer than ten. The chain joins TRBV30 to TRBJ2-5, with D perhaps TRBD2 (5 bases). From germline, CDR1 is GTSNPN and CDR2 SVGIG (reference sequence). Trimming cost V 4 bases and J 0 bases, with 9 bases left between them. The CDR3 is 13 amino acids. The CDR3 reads CAWTPGNQETQYF. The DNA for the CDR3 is TGTGCCTGGACCCCGGGAAACCAAGAGACCCAGTACTTC.

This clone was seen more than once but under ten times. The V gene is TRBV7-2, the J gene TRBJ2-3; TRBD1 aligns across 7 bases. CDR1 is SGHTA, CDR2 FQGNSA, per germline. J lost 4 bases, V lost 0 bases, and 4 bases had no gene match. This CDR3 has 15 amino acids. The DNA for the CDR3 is TGTGCCAGCAGCTTAGCCGTCCAGGGGGCAGATACGCAGTATTTT. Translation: CASSLAVQGADTQYF.

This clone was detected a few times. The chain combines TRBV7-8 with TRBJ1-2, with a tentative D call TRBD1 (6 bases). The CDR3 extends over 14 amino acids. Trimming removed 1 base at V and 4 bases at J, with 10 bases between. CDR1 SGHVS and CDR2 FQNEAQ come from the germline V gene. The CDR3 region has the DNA TGTGCCAGCAGCTTAGTGGGGGGGCCCTATGGCTACACCTTC. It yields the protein CASSLVGGPYGYTF.

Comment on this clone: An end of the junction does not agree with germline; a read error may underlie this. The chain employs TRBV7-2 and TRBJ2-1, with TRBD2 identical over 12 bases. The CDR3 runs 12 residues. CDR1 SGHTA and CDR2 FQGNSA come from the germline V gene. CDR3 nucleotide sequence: TGTGCCAGCAGCTTAGATGGGACTAGCGGGCTCTTC. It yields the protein CASSLDGTSGLF.

In nucleotides, the CDR3 is TGTGCCACCACGGATCGGGAGGGATGGATCGCAGATACGCAGTATTTT. Protein product: CATTDREGWIADTQYF. This chain links TRBV15 with TRBJ2-3; 8 bases agree with TRBD2. From germline, CDR1 is LNHNV and CDR2 YYDKDF (reference sequence). The CDR3 is 16 residues long. J gave up 4 bases and V 7 bases, and 13 bases lay outside the gene matches.

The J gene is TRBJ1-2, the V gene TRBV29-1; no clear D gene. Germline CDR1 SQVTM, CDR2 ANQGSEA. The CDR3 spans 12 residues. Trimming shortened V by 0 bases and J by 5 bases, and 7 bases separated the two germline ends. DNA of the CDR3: TGCAGCGTTGAAGATGTCGGTTATGGCTACACCTTC. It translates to CSVEDVGYGYTF.

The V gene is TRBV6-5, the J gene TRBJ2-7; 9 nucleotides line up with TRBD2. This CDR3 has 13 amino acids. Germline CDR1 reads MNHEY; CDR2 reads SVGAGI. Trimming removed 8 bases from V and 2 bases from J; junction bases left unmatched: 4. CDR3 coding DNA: TGTGCCAGCCGCGGGGGGGCAACCTACGAGCAGTACTTC. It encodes CASRGGATYEQYF.

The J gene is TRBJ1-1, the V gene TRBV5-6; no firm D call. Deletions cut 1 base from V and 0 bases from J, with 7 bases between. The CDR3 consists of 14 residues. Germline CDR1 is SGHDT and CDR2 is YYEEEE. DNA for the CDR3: TGTGCCAGCAGCTTGCGGCGCATGAACACTGAAGCTTTCTTT. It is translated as CASSLRRMNTEAFF.

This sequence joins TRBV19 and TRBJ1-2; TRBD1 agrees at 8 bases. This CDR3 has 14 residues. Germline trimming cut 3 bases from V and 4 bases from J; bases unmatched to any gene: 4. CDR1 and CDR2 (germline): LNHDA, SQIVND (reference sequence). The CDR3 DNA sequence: TGTGCCAGTAGTATCGAGGACAGGGCCTATGGCTACACCTTC. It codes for CASSIEDRAYGYTF.

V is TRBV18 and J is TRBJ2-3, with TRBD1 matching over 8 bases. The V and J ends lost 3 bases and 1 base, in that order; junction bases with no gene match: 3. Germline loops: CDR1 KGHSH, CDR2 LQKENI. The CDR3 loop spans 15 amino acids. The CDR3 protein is CASSPQGAGTDTQYF. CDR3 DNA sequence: TGTGCCAGCTCACCGCAGGGGGCAGGCACAGATACGCAGTATTTT.

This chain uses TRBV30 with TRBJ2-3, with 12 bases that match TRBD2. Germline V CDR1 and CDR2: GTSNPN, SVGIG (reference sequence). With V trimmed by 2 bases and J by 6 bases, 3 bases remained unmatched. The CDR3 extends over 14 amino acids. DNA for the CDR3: TGTGCCTGGAGTTCGGGACTAGCGGGCGATACGCAGTATTTT. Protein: CAWSSGLAGDTQYF.

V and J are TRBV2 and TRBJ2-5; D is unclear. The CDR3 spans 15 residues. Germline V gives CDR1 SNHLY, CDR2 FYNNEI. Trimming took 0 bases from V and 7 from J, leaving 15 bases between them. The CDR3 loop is CASSEAFNGIGTQYF. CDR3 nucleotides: TGTGCCAGCAGTGAAGCGTTCAATGGGATCGGGACCCAGTACTTC.